This record covers a single TCR beta chain. Its antigen is currently not known. It has no much larger one-base neighbor in the sample; base qualities were not kept. This record comes from a study of shared clonotypes between healthy human individuals (dated by TCRdb to the early 2020s). With respect to the entire study: A couple of women and a few men aged 18 to 49 years were included in the cohort. For each donor, CD4 naive and CD4 memory were each run on three plates, CD8 naive on two plates, and CD8 memory on one plate. To estimate repertoire size and how much clonotypes are shared between individuals, the study performed deep sequencing of blood TCR repertoires from a few healthy adults. Libraries were prepared and TCR repertoires were sequenced by different laboratories using diverse techniques, in order to increase sequencing depth and limit assay-specific biases. Leukapheresis yielded between about 0.94 and 8.9 billion PBMCs per donor.

Points the paper makes about the study in general: Because the study included a small number of donors, the genetic and exposure-history diversity represented was limited. Compared with non-shared clonotypes, clonotypes shared by all four sorted-subset donors had higher generation probabilities. Estimated clonotype richness was generally larger for naive than for memory subsets. Sampling was limited to blood, and TCR repertoires in tissue likely differ from TCR repertoires in blood. Incomplete sequencing was indicated by rarefaction of sorted-subset datasets, despite the large sequencing depth. When a few donors were compared, the shared fraction of clonotypes was 5% to 6.5% for naive CD4, more than 3% for naive CD8, 2% to 2.5% for memory CD4, and about 0.36% for memory CD8. Based on pairwise subsampling, the degree of clonotype sharing among donors was expected to be affected by sequencing depth.

CD8 naive samples were obtained by positive selection for CCR7 among CD45RO-negative cells, yielding a CD45RA+CCR7+ population from which TemRA cells were excluded. Healthy HIV-negative adults with no recently reported acute infections or vaccinations were included as donors. Every donor was a Caucasian adult living in Nashville, Tennessee, USA. After blood collection by leukapheresis, PBMCs were isolated using Ficoll-Histopaque density gradient centrifugation and then cryopreserved in the vapor phase of liquid nitrogen. Analytical flow cytometry was used to check the purity and quantity of each magnetically sorted T cell population. Each sorted fraction had its genomic DNA isolated and then quantified by UV absorbance on a Nanodrop 2000c. Using the deep immunoSEQ assay, TCR CDR3 regions were amplified from genomic DNA by multiplex PCR. For each cell subset, the extracted genomic DNA was distributed evenly across all wells of several immunoSEQ 96-well plates, and each plate served as one replicate. For sorted subsets, roughly 200 ng of genomic DNA, equivalent to about 30,000 T cell genomes, went into each replicate PCR. The purified libraries were quantified using a Qubit 3.0 fluorometer, sized with a Bioanalyzer 2100, and then quantified again using the KAPA Library Quantification kit. Every immunoSEQ 96-well plate was sequenced on a separate single-read 150-cycle Illumina NextSeq 550 flow cell. On the authors' methods: Because the immunoSEQ output included only junctional sequences and no quality scores, the filtering could not be the same as the filtering used for full-length reads. Sequences were annotated with PyIR, a Python wrapper for IgBLAST v1.9, using IMGT germline references to assign V/J genes and CDR3. Reads were filtered out if the reads had weak V/J assignments (E-value above 1e-6), no CDR3, stop codons, out-of-frame junctions, or ambiguous translated residues. V3J clonotypes were defined by identical inferred V gene, J gene, and CDR3 amino acid sequence. The percentage overlap between two repertoires was calculated by dividing the number of shared unique clonotypes by the size of the smaller repertoire. Repertoire richness was assessed with RTK rarefaction, the Chao1 estimator, and Recon v2.1 estimates of unobserved clonotypes. Generation probabilities were computed with OLGA for all TCRbeta clonotypes obtained by the gDNA method from several donors. This immuneACCESS table, as held by TCRdb, lists in-frame sequences with V and J called but not all clones. Of the missing ones, under half trace to an unresolved V gene in checked studies; the others have no known cause. From that table come the V and J calls and clone size; the DNA was used to work out D and trimming. A total of hundreds of thousands of clones appear in this sample, around 95% of them only once. The top ten clonotypes cover about 0.11% of the sample.

Material: naive CD8+ T cells sorted from blood. The intended sense of this specimen's cell subset or site label: CD45RA+CCR7+. The clonotype was recovered from a woman younger than 45 in good health.

The DNA reads TGTGCCAGCAGAAGAGATAGTAGCACTGAAGCTTTCTTT. Its translation is CASRRDSSTEAFF. The chain links TRBV7-9 with TRBJ1-1; no D segment can be confidently identified. Inclusive of the bounding cysteine and phenylalanine, the CDR3 is 13 residues long. Only the CDR3 DNA stays, 39 bases, in frame from base 1. CDR1 is given as SEHNR and CDR2 as FQNEAQ, both from the germline V gene (reference sequence). V is clipped by 6 bases and J by 4 bases, and the sequence between their germline boundaries is 12 bases long.